This T cell receptor beta chain was sequenced during a study of T cell responses to AZD1222 COVID-19 vaccine. Assay: immunoSEQ multiplex PCR; the TCRdb copy retains only in-frame clones and omits some. The profile shows around 94,000 clones, roughly 89% of them singletons. Study-wide findings and caveats: Just 5 or 6 AZD1222 recipients tested seropositive at baseline. The donors showed a predominance of white British ancestry and of females, with possible underestimation of clonal diversity. Mapped onto spike, vaccine-associated CD4 TCRs spanned it and were dominant at 160-218 and 743-854.

As for this clone: Its antigen remains unknown.

V gave up 4 bases and J gave up 2 bases, with 11 bases separating them. There are 14 residues in the CDR3. The germline CDR1 and CDR2 sequences are SNHLY and FYNNEI. The genes are TRBV2 and TRBJ1-1, with D hard to call. This receptor was taken from an adult in good health. The source was peripheral blood, collected on day 0 of AZD1222 vaccination. DNA of the CDR3: TGTGCCAGCAGTGGGTATAGGAGTAACACTGAAGCTTTCTTT. This codes for CASSGYRSNTEAFF.